This T cell receptor (beta chain) was observed in a study of breast tumors, draining lymph nodes, adjacent tissues. Study-level points and caveats: Data fit most tumor T cells coming from lymph node, expanding in tumor. Data only fit, rather than demonstrated, lymph node origin of most tumor T cells. Tumors had less TCR diversity than lymph nodes, more than nontumor tissue.

This clonotype was observed at least ten times. What it binds is not known. The lymph nodes were axillary draining lymph nodes from breast cancer patients. In TCRdb, the multiplex PCR reads were re-called with MiXCR into one record per CDR3 protein. Of around 170,000 distinct CDR3 sequences listed, 25% to 40% are singletons. CDR3 length equals 15 residues. Germline values: CDR1 SEHNR, CDR2 FQNEAQ (reference sequence). V lost 4 bases, J lost 9 bases, and 9 bases stayed unmatched. Sample: axillary lymph node tissue. This TCR was recovered from a female donor with breast cancer. Some clones in this sample may be carry-over from other donors' samples. The chain joins TRBV7-9 to TRBJ2-1; 10 nucleotides agree with TRBD2. CDR3 bases: TGTGCCAGCAGCTCAAGCGGGGGGGCAGGTATTGAGCAGTTCTTC. This encodes CASSSSGGAGIEQFF.